Reported below is one T cell receptor (beta chain). Other DNA sequences in this specimen translate into the identical CDR3. The data originate from a study of shared clonotypes between healthy human individuals. V gave up 6 bases and J gave up 10 bases, with 13 bases separating them. Germline loops: CDR1 MNHNY, CDR2 SVGAGI (reference sequence). This CDR3 contains 13 residues. Clones were sequenced by immunoSEQ multiplex PCR, and TCRdb holds only the in-frame ones, with some missing. Seen here are 1,400,000 or so clones, about 98.5% observed once, and the top ten hold around 0.33%. The V call is TRBV6-6, the J call TRBJ2-6, with D perhaps matching TRBD1 (6 bases). This sequence originates from a man aged 25-40 years in good health. Sample: naive CD4+ T cells sorted from blood. Subset reported: CD45RA+ positively selected. The CDR3 loop reads CASSREGENVLTF. The CDR3 DNA reads TGTGCCAGCAGCCGTGAGGGGGAAAACGTCCTGACTTTC.